Each of the 24 T cell receptor beta chains below was sequenced from the same sample in a study of shared clonotypes between healthy human individuals. Sequencing was performed with immunoSEQ multiplex PCR; in TCRdb, only in-frame clones are kept and a portion is missing. Among approximately 2.4 million clones, more than 90% were seen once, and the ten largest hold roughly 0.13%. Material for sequencing was naive CD4+ T cells sorted from blood. Sample subset: CD45RA+ positively selected. These receptors originate from a man between 18 and 29 years old in good health.

J is TRBJ2-5 and V is TRBV5-1; tentative D call: TRBD2 (5 bases). The germline CDR1 and CDR2 sequences are SGHRS and YFSETQ. This CDR3 is built from 17 residues. V shed 0 bases and J shed 4 bases, with 19 bases lying between them. The CDR3 DNA follows: TGCGCCAGCAGCTTGGGCACCGGCCGGGGAGTAGGAGAGACCCAGTACTTC. Translation gives CASSLGTGRGVGETQYF.

This chain links TRBV30 with TRBJ1-3, with 7 bases fitting TRBD1. CDR3 length equals 13 residues. Germline V CDR1 and CDR2: GTSNPN, SVGIG (reference sequence). The CDR3 DNA sequence: TGTGCATCACCCCAGGGGGGCGGAAACACCATATATTTT. Protein: CASPQGGGNTIYF.

Comment on this clone: The same CDR3 also results from other DNA sequences found in this sample. The V and J genes are TRBV6-1 and TRBJ1-1; D is possibly TRBD1 (5 bases). CDR1 and CDR2 from the germline V gene are MNHNS and SASEGT. This CDR3 is built from 13 residues. Trimming left V 6 bases short and J 2 bases short, with 10 bases between. The CDR3 sequence: CASSPTVNTEAFF. CDR3 nucleotide sequence: TGTGCCAGCAGCCCGACAGTTAACACTGAAGCTTTCTTT.

On this clone itself: Other DNA sequences within the sample encode an identical CDR3. The chain joins TRBV18 to TRBJ2-3, with TRBD2 as a possible D gene (5 bases). The CDR3 has 13 residues. V was trimmed by 3 bases and J by 4 bases, leaving 8 bases between them. Germline values: CDR1 KGHSH, CDR2 LQKENI. The CDR3 is CASSPLRADTQYF. In DNA, the CDR3 is TGTGCCAGCTCACCGTTGAGGGCAGATACGCAGTATTTT.

The rearrangement uses TRBV30 and TRBJ2-3, with D perhaps TRBD2 (6 bases). The CDR3 extends over 14 amino acids. Trimming shortened V by 5 bases and J by 0 bases, and 12 bases separated the two germline ends. Germline CDR1 reads GTSNPN; CDR2 reads SVGIG (reference sequence). CDR3 DNA sequence: TGTGCCTGGCTCAAGCGGGCTAGCACAGATACGCAGTATTTT. It translates to CAWLKRASTDTQYF.

The rearrangement uses TRBV13 and TRBJ2-1, with 11 bases lining up with TRBD2. CDR3 length: 15 residues. V lost 6 bases to trimming and J lost 5 bases; unmatched junction nucleotides: 6. Germline-derived CDR1 and CDR2 are PRHDT and FYEKMQ (reference sequence). The CDR3 loop is CASSRFSGGDNEQFF. In DNA form, the CDR3 reads TGTGCCAGCAGTCGGTTTAGCGGGGGGGACAATGAGCAGTTCTTC.

J is TRBJ2-7 and V is TRBV27; 7 positions agree with TRBD1. The germline gives CDR1 MNHEY, CDR2 SMNVEV (reference sequence). V lost 4 bases, J lost 2 bases, and 11 bases stayed unmatched. The CDR3 loop spans 16 amino acids. CDR3 sequence reads: CASSSSGTVFPYEQYF. The CDR3 region has the DNA TGTGCCAGCAGTTCATCCGGGACAGTCTTCCCCTACGAGCAGTACTTC.

J is TRBJ2-1 and V is TRBV11-2, with TRBD1 matching over 10 bases. The CDR3 is 16 amino acids. The ends lost 1 base at V and 6 bases at J; junction bases unmatched: 6. Germline-derived CDR1 and CDR2 are SGHAT and FQNNGV. The CDR3 sequence: CASSLVWRQGANEQFF. DNA for the CDR3: TGTGCCAGCAGCTTAGTGTGGAGACAGGGGGCCAATGAGCAGTTCTTC.

The table lists this clone with a count of one. V gene TRBV6-5 combines with J gene TRBJ1-3; D not resolved. Trimming took off 6 bases at V and 0 bases at J, with 12 bases between the two ends. The CDR3 runs 15 residues. CDR1 is MNHEY and CDR2 is SVGAGI in the germline V gene. CDR3 coding DNA: TGTGCCAGCAGCCCACGGTCTGGCTCTGGAAACACCATATATTTT. Amino acid sequence: CASSPRSGSGNTIYF.

V usage is TRBV7-2 and J usage is TRBJ1-6; possible D gene TRBD1, 6 bases. Germline values: CDR1 SGHTA, CDR2 FQGNSA. V lost 5 bases to trimming and J lost 9 bases, with 17 bases between them. The length of the CDR3 is 15 residues. The DNA of the CDR3 is TGTGCCAGCAGCGCCAGGGAGGGGGTGAGTTCACCCCTCCACTTT. Translation: CASSAREGVSSPLHF.

The rearrangement uses TRBV11-2 and TRBJ2-3; maybe TRBD1 (5 bases). The CDR3 loop spans 12 amino acids. Between the trimmed V and J ends, which lost 3 bases and 6 bases, there was a span of 7 bases. Looked up from germline, CDR1 is SGHAT and CDR2 is FQNNGV. The CDR3 loop reads CASSFSGDTQYF. The CDR3 DNA sequence: TGTGCCAGCAGCTTTTCAGGGGATACGCAGTATTTT.

This chain links TRBV10-3 with TRBJ2-5, with TRBD1 as a possible D gene (6 bases). Germline V gives CDR1 ENHRY, CDR2 SYGVKD. The CDR3 is 16 amino acids. V was clipped by 3 bases and J by 2 bases, with 16 bases between them. This CDR3 is CAISELPTGLQETQYF. CDR3 in DNA: TGTGCCATCAGTGAACTTCCGACAGGTTTACAAGAGACCCAGTACTTC.

V usage is TRBV18 and J usage is TRBJ2-7; D is perhaps TRBD1 (8 bases). V lost 0 bases to trimming and J lost 6 bases, with 18 bases between them. The CDR3 extends over 16 amino acids. In germline, CDR1 is KGHSH, CDR2 LQKENI. CDR3 region: CASSPPTGGGPGEQYF. The CDR3 DNA reads as TGTGCCAGCTCACCACCTACAGGGGGGGGTCCAGGCGAGCAGTACTTC.

This chain joins TRBV11-2 and TRBJ2-3, with 11 bases that match TRBD2. Germline CDR1 is SGHAT and CDR2 is FQNNGV. The length of the CDR3 is 16 residues. The trim removed 5 bases at V and 3 bases at J, leaving 7 bases unmatched. DNA for the CDR3: TGTGCCAGCAGCACTAGCGGGAGACACCCAACAGATACGCAGTATTTT. Its protein is CASSTSGRHPTDTQYF.

The chain joins TRBV7-3 to TRBJ2-1; D gene uncertain. The CDR3 spans 13 residues. V was shortened by 4 bases and J by 1 base, with 5 bases between the two germline ends. Germline-derived CDR1 and CDR2 are SGHTA and FQGTGA. CDR3 nucleotides: TGTGCCAGCAGCTACGATTCCTACAATGAGCAGTTCTTC. Encoded protein: CASSYDSYNEQFF.

This rearrangement joins TRBV6-6 to TRBJ2-1; D is perhaps TRBD1 (8 bases). The CDR3 extends over 15 amino acids. CDR1 is MNHNY, CDR2 SVGAGI, per germline (reference sequence). Trimming left V 6 bases short and J 4 bases short, with 16 bases between. CDR3 bases: TGTGCCAGCAGGCCACAGGGGGGGATTTACAATGAGCAGTTCTTC. As protein: CASRPQGGIYNEQFF.

This rearrangement joins TRBV5-4 to TRBJ1-1; TRBD1 agrees at 7 bases. CDR1 is SGHNT, CDR2 YYREEE, per germline (reference sequence). V shed 6 bases, J shed 4 bases, and the junction held 6 bases outside the gene matches. This CDR3 comprises 13 residues. Here the CDR3 DNA reads TGTGCCAGCACCAGACAGGGTATCACTGAAGCTTTCTTT. It encodes CASTRQGITEAFF.

V usage is TRBV6-1 and J usage is TRBJ2-7; D ambiguous. CDR3 length: 15 amino acids. Germline V CDR1 and CDR2: MNHNS, SASEGT. V dropped 4 bases and J dropped 0 bases, with 13 bases sitting between them. The CDR3 DNA reads as TGTGCCAGCAGTGCTCAGTTGGGTAGCTCCTACGAGCAGTACTTC. This codes for CASSAQLGSSYEQYF.

V is TRBV5-4 and J is TRBJ1-4; 9 nucleotides match TRBD1. The germline V gene has CDR1 SGHNT and CDR2 YYREEE (reference sequence). The ends lost 0 bases at V and 0 bases at J; junction bases unmatched: 3. This CDR3 has 17 residues. CDR3 region: CASSLGQGDPTNEKLFF. The DNA for the CDR3 is TGTGCCAGCAGCTTGGGACAGGGGGACCCAACTAATGAAAAACTGTTTTTT.

This chain connects TRBV6-1 to TRBJ1-1; no definite D call. The CDR3 is 12 residues long. Trimming cost V 8 bases and J 2 bases, with 9 bases left between them. From germline, CDR1 is MNHNS and CDR2 SASEGT. The CDR3 spells CASLKSNTEAFF. CDR3 bases: TGTGCCAGCCTTAAGTCAAACACTGAAGCTTTCTTT.

This chain connects TRBV5-1 to TRBJ2-3; no definite D call. The length of the CDR3 is 13 residues. V lost 3 bases to trimming and J lost 0 bases, with 5 bases between them. CDR1 is SGHRS, CDR2 YFSETQ, per germline. CDR3 in amino acids: CASSYYSTDTQYF. The CDR3, as DNA: TGCGCCAGCAGCTACTATAGCACAGATACGCAGTATTTT. The whole variable domain, remainder taken from reference TRBV5-1 and TRBJ2-3, is KAGVTQTPRYLIKTRGQQVTLSCSPISGHRSVSWYQQTPGQGLQFLFEYFSETQRNKGNFPGRFSGRQFSNSRSEMNVSTLELGDSALYLCASSYYSTDTQYFGPGTRLTVL.

The chain carries TRBV4-1 and TRBJ1-2; D uncertain. Trimming left V 0 bases short and J 5 bases short, with 7 bases between. The CDR3 extends over 13 amino acids. Germline values: CDR1 MGHRA, CDR2 YSYEKL. The CDR3 coding sequence is TGCGCCAGCAGCCAAGATGACGGGTATGGCTACACCTTC. Its translation is CASSQDDGYGYTF.

V and J are TRBV7-2 and TRBJ2-7; D is unresolved. The germline V and J ends were trimmed by 1 base and 5 bases, with 6 bases remaining between them. The CDR3 has 12 amino acids. In germline, CDR1 is SGHTA, CDR2 FQGNSA. CDR3 DNA: TGTGCCAGCAGCTTAGGTCTACACGAGCAGTACTTC. Its protein product is CASSLGLHEQYF.

This clone was counted once. V is TRBV5-1 and J is TRBJ1-6; D not resolved. Germline CDR1 SGHRS, CDR2 YFSETQ. V was shortened by 0 bases and J by 0 bases, with 10 bases between the two germline ends. The CDR3 runs to 17 residues. CDR3 bases: TGCGCCAGCAGCTTGGTGTCAGTTGGCTCCTATAATTCACCCCTCCACTTT. Protein sequence: CASSLVSVGSYNSPLHF.